A selection of T cell receptor beta chains follows, all from one sample in a study of T cells in localized non-small cell lung cancer. TCRdb's table, derived via immunoSEQ multiplex PCR, lists solely in-frame clones and lacks some. This sample has 70,000 or so clones; about four fifths occur once, and the top ten carry approximately 1.2%. The specimen comprised peripheral blood, sampled before any cancer treatment. Receptor source: a female donor at least 60 years old with stage I lung adenocarcinoma. CDR3s leave out the opening cysteine and the closing phenylalanine or tryptophan. Fields, in order: D gene, V gene, J gene, CDR3 protein. A D gene is named only where the DNA matches it firmly.

>TRBD2|TRBV7-8|TRBJ2-7
ASSARTSGAYEQY
>.|TRBV5-8|TRBJ1-1
ASSLEVRGRRTEAF
>.|TRBV7-2|TRBJ2-7
ASSHAAGTPSYEQY
>.|TRBV27|TRBJ1-1
ASIRIKKGPEAF
>.|TRBV10-1|TRBJ2-1
ASSGVLDPGNEQF
>.|TRBV11-3|TRBJ1-6
ASSPPRGISPLH
>TRBD2|TRBV7-3|TRBJ2-1
ASSLGASWAGAENEQF
>TRBD1|TRBV9|TRBJ2-5
ASSARDRARGTQY
>TRBD2|TRBV19|TRBJ2-2
ASSRPGTSGPNTGELF
>TRBD2|TRBV11-2|TRBJ2-3
ASSLGPGLEIADTQY
>.|TRBV2|TRBJ1-5
ASRPQGGNQPQH
>TRBD2|TRBV28|TRBJ2-3
ASSWPGLAGVRGDTQY
>TRBD2|TRBV11-3|TRBJ2-2
ASSLGGFNTGELF
>.|TRBV2|TRBJ2-7
ASEIIGRGRNSYEQY
>.|TRBV6-1|TRBJ1-6
ASSEDRENNSPLH
>.|TRBV6-5|TRBJ2-2
ASSYLGREGELF
>.|TRBV19|TRBJ1-3
ASSIEQMKSGNTIY
>.|TRBV5-1|TRBJ2-5
ASSLAPGGGETQY
>.|TRBV7-9|TRBJ1-2
ASSPATPAYGYT
>.|TRBV9|TRBJ1-1
ASSGPGGSDEAF
>.|TRBV19|TRBJ2-3
ASTPRDAGRTDTQY
>.|TRBV5-5|TRBJ2-1
ASSFIVENEQF
>TRBD2|TRBV5-4|TRBJ2-3
ASSLTSGVRDTQY
>.|TRBV10-2|TRBJ2-2
ASSDRGATGELF
>.|TRBV5-6|TRBJ1-2
ASSLGDTNYGYT
>.|TRBV7-9|TRBJ1-1
ASSLGAANTEAF
>.|TRBV6-1|TRBJ1-4
ASSVFVATNEKLF
>.|TRBV7-8|TRBJ1-1
ASSPGDTEAF
>TRBD2|TRBV5-1|TRBJ2-3
ASSLGVSRSSGDTDTQY
>.|TRBV28|TRBJ2-2
ASSHSNTGELF
>.|TRBV29-1|TRBJ1-5
SVAPGFNQPQH
>.|TRBV5-1|TRBJ1-4
ASSLQGTTNEKLF
>TRBD2|TRBV9|TRBJ2-5
ASSKSAGGFQETQY
>.|TRBV9|TRBJ2-6
ASTLGVSGANVLT